This TCR beta chain was sequenced during a study of cytomegalovirus exposure and HLA in healthy donors. The PCR made use of 60 Vbeta and 13 Jbeta primers. Clones were sequenced by immunoSEQ multiplex PCR, and TCRdb holds only the in-frame ones, with some missing. The sample totals tens of thousands of clones; its top ten clones hold 3.4%. The sequenced sample was PBMCs. The sequence came from a middle-aged woman in good health and CMV-seropositive.

For the CDR3, the DNA is TGTGCCAGCAGTTTCGAAACCGGGACAGGTATCAGGGAGCAGTACTTC. This translates into CASSFETGTGIREQYF. This chain links TRBV27 with TRBJ2-7; TRBD1 matches 8 bases. V shed 3 bases, J shed 7 bases, and the junction held 14 bases outside the gene matches. The CDR3 has 16 amino acids. From germline, CDR1 is MNHEY and CDR2 SMNVEV (reference sequence).